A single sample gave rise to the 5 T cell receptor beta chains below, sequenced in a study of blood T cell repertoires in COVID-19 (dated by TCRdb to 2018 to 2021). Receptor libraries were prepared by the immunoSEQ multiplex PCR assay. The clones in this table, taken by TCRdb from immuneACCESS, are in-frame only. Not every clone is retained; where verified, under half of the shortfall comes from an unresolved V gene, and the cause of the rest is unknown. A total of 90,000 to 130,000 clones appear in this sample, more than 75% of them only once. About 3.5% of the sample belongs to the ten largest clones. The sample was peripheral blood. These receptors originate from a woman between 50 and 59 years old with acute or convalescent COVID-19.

The CDR3 spells CASSLTSSEQYF. For the CDR3, the DNA is TGTGCCAGCAGCCTCACTAGTTCCGAGCAGTACTTC. The chain is built from TRBV7-8 and TRBJ2-7; TRBD2 is a possible D gene (5 bases). This CDR3 comprises 12 residues. Trimming removed 5 bases from V and 6 bases from J, with 11 bases in between. CDR1 and CDR2 (germline): SGHVS, FQNEAQ.

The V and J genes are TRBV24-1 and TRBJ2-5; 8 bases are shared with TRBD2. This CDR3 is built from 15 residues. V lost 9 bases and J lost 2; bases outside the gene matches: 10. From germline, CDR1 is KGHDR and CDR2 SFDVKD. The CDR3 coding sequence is TGTGCCACCGGCCAAAGGAGCGGGAGTCAAGAGACCCAGTACTTC. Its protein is CATGQRSGSQETQYF.

CDR3 in DNA: TGTGCCAGCAGTAGGACAGCCGAGCAGTACTTC. It specifies CASSRTAEQYF. The chain carries TRBV6-5 and TRBJ2-7; D perhaps matches TRBD1 (6 bases). Germline CDR1 and CDR2: MNHEY and SVGAGI. The ends were cut back, 5 bases at V and 6 bases at J, with 8 bases in the middle. The CDR3 consists of 11 residues.

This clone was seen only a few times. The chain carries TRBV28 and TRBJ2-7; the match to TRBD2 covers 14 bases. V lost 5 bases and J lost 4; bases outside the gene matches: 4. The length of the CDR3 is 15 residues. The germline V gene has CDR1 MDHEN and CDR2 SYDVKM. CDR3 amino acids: CASSVGTSGRYEQYF. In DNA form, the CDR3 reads TGTGCCAGCAGTGTCGGGACTAGCGGGAGATACGAGCAGTACTTC.

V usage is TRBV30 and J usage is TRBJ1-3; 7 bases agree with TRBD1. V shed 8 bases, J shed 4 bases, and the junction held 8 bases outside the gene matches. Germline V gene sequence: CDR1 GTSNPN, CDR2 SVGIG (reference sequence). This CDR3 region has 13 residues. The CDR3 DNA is TGTGCCGGCGCAGGGGGACGGGGAAACACCATATATTTT. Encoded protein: CAGAGGRGNTIYF.